The entry below gives a single TCR beta chain sequence along with its context. These data come from a study of shared clonotypes between healthy human individuals. Produced via immunoSEQ multiplex PCR; TCRdb's table is partial and in-frame only. The sample yields millions of clones, roughly 95% seen once. The CDR3 has 14 residues. Trimming took 4 bases from V and 0 from J, leaving 10 bases between them. CDR1 and CDR2 (germline): LNHDA, SQIVND (reference sequence). This chain links TRBV19 with TRBJ2-7; possibly TRBD1 for D (6 bases). Sample: naive CD4+ T cells sorted from blood. Subset specified: CD45RA+ positively selected. The sequence was collected from a man younger than 35 in good health. This chain's CDR3 is CASSKQGNSYEQYF. In DNA, the CDR3 is TGTGCCAGTAGTAAGCAGGGGAACTCCTACGAGCAGTACTTC.